The rows below give T cell receptor beta chains drawn from one sample of a study of CD8 T cells in ankylosing spondylitis. TCRdb re-derived calls from the 5' RACE reads in MiXCR, one entry per CDR3 protein. This repertoire shows under 10,000 distinct CDR3 sequences, 3% to 5% found once; its top ten account for under 11%. The specimen sequenced was blood, either unsorted or a sorted T cell fraction (not recorded which). The receptors shown here come from a female donor with ankylosing spondylitis or in good health (not recorded which). The CDR3 runs from the conserved cysteine through the conserved F or W. D genes are given only for firm matches. Rows give clone size only sometimes, using once, few, many, or a class for an expanded clone.

CASSGVTGYTF | TGTGCCAGCAGCGGGGTTACTGGCTACACCTTC | TRBV9 | NA | TRBJ1-2 | medium-sized
CASSVGTSGDNEQFF | TGTGCCAGCAGCGTAGGGACTAGCGGGGACAATGAGCAGTTCTTC | TRBV9 | TRBD2 | TRBJ2-1 | medium-sized
CASSERSLRSVANVLTF | TGTGCCAGCAGCGAGCGGAGCTTGAGATCCGTGGCCAACGTCCTGACTTTC | TRBV9 | NA | TRBJ2-6 | medium-sized
CASSVAETSGNTDTQYF | TGTGCCAGCAGCGTAGCTGAGACTAGCGGAAACACAGATACGCAGTATTTT | TRBV9 | TRBD2 | TRBJ2-3 | many
CASSVGGSRELFF | TGTGCCAGCAGCGTAGGGGGAAGCAGGGAGCTGTTTTTT | TRBV9 | NA | TRBJ2-2 | many
CASSVTSGSYSGELFF | TGTGCCAGCAGCGTGACTAGCGGGTCCTACTCCGGGGAGCTGTTTTTT | TRBV9 | TRBD2 | TRBJ2-2 | many
CASSAGGQSGNQPQHF | TGTGCCAGCAGCGCAGGGGGACAGTCGGGCAATCAGCCCCAGCATTTT | TRBV9 | TRBD1 | TRBJ1-5 | many
CASSVGHSTQYF | TGTGCCAGCAGCGTAGGCCACAGTACGCAGTATTTT | TRBV9 | NA | TRBJ2-3 | many
CASSVEGGTDTQYF | TGTGCCAGCAGCGTAGAGGGTGGCACAGATACGCAGTATTTT | TRBV9 | NA | TRBJ2-3 | medium-sized
CASSVSSGTLNTEAFF | TGTGCCAGCAGCGTATCCTCCGGGACCCTGAACACTGAAGCTTTCTTT | TRBV9 | NA | TRBJ1-1 | many
CASSGTGASNQPQHF | TGTGCCAGCAGCGGGACAGGGGCTAGCAATCAGCCCCAGCATTTT | TRBV9 | TRBD1 | TRBJ1-5 | NA
CASSPRGLTYEQYF | TGTGCCAGCAGCCCAAGAGGACTAACATACGAGCAGTACTTC | TRBV9 | NA | TRBJ2-7 | many
CASSVLRGSSDTQYF | TGTGCCAGCAGCGTACTGCGGGGGTCCTCAGATACGCAGTATTTT | TRBV9 | TRBD2 | TRBJ2-3 | many
CASSVTDRPNTGELFF | TGTGCCAGCAGCGTTACGGACAGGCCGAACACCGGGGAGCTGTTTTTT | TRBV9 | TRBD1 | TRBJ2-2 | many
CASSVSSGQIRLAGELFF | TGTGCCAGCAGCGTTTCATCCGGACAGATTCGGCTAGCCGGGGAGCTGTTTTTT | TRBV9 | NA | TRBJ2-2 | many
CASSVAANQPQHF | TGTGCCAGCAGCGTAGCGGCGAATCAGCCCCAGCATTTT | TRBV9 | NA | TRBJ1-5 | many
CASSGGAENEQFF | TGTGCCAGCAGCGGGGGGGCCGAGAATGAGCAGTTCTTC | TRBV9 | NA | TRBJ2-1 | medium-sized
CASSAGTGPSEQFF | TGTGCCAGCAGCGCCGGGACAGGGCCAAGTGAGCAGTTCTTC | TRBV9 | TRBD1 | TRBJ2-1 | NA
CASSVEGYPGGLSGTEAFF | TGTGCCAGCAGCGTAGAGGGGTACCCAGGGGGCCTGTCGGGGACTGAAGCTTTCTTT | TRBV9 | TRBD1 | TRBJ1-1 | many
CASSPSRLGTDTQYF | TGTGCCAGCAGCCCATCCCGACTGGGCACAGATACGCAGTATTTT | TRBV9 | NA | TRBJ2-3 | many
CASSVSGGNGNEQFF | TGTGCCAGCAGCGTTAGCGGGGGGAATGGGAATGAGCAGTTCTTC | TRBV9 | TRBD2 | TRBJ2-1 | many
CASSAGGGGTEAFF | TGTGCCAGCAGCGCCGGGGGGGGAGGTACTGAAGCTTTCTTT | TRBV9 | NA | TRBJ1-1 | medium-sized